This section outlines one TCR beta chain sequence together with its context. The antigen remains unidentified. This entry is derived from a study of beta chain features in type 1 diabetes. Donors underwent one heparinised blood draw, around 120 mL on average. CD45RO/CCR7/CD25/CD127/CD95/CD27 separated CD4+ naive, central memory, regulatory and stem cell-like memory cells by sorting. The whole isolated RNA underwent reverse transcription, so sequencing captured expressed TCRB transcripts. Mean read depth for naive, central memory and regulatory T cell samples was a few million reads. Sequencing was performed with immunoSEQ multiplex PCR; in TCRdb, only in-frame clones are kept and a portion is missing. The sample lists hundreds of thousands of clones, roughly a sixth seen once, with approximately 0.099% in the top ten. Trimming pared 2 bases from V and 5 bases from J, leaving 17 bases between. The length of the CDR3 is 15 residues. The germline CDR1 and CDR2 sequences are SGHDT and YYEEEE.

Study conclusions and caveats: Type 1 diabetes patients showed fewer insertions and more deletions at VDJ junctions.

The sample was naive CD4+ T cells from blood. This chain links TRBV5-6 with TRBJ2-7; maybe TRBD1 (6 bases). The origin of this receptor is a man between 18 and 29 years old in good health. The CDR3 region has the DNA TGTGCCAGCAGCTTCGTGGGACAACTCAGGAACGAGCAGTACTTC. It specifies CASSFVGQLRNEQYF.